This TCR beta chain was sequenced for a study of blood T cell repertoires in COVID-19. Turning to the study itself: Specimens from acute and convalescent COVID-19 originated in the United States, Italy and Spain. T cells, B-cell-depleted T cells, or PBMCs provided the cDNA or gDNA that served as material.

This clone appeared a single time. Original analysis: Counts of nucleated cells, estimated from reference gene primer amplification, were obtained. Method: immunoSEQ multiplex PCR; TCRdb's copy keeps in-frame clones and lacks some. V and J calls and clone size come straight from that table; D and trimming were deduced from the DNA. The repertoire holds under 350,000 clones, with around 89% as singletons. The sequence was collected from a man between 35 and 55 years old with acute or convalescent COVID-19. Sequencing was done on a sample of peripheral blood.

CDR3 nucleotide sequence: TGTGCCAGCAGCCAATCAACTGATTCACCCCTCCACTTT. This encodes CASSQSTDSPLHF. The V gene is TRBV16, the J gene TRBJ1-6; D is unresolved. The CDR3 is 13 residues long. Trimming left V 0 bases short and J 8 bases short, with 5 bases between. From germline, CDR1 is KGHSY and CDR2 FQNENV. Full variable domain (missing parts from reference TRBV16 and TRBJ1-6): GEEVAQTPKHLVRGEGQKAKLYCAPIKGHSYVFWYQQVLKNEFKFLISFQNENVFDETGMPKERFSAKCLPNSPCSLEIQATKLEDSAVYFCASSQSTDSPLHFGNGTRLTVT.